This T cell receptor (beta chain) stems from a study of blood T cell repertoires in COVID-19. Across the study: COVID-19 samples from acute and convalescent phases originated in the United States, Italy and Spain. Sources were T cells, B-cell-depleted T cells, or PBMCs; the material itself was cDNA or gDNA.

CDR1 is LNHDA and CDR2 is SQIVND in the germline V gene (reference sequence). V lost 0 bases to trimming and J lost 7 bases, with 9 bases between them. The CDR3 runs to 13 residues. Authors' methods: Estimated nucleated cell counts came from reference gene primer amplification. Libraries were prepared by immunoSEQ multiplex PCR; TCRdb keeps only in-frame clonotypes and omits some of them. V and J calls and clone size are those listed in that table; D and trimming were worked out from the DNA. This table has tens of thousands of clones, approximately 90% appearing once. The rearrangement links TRBV19 to TRBJ1-1, with D possibly matching TRBD1 (5 bases). This clonotype was obtained from a man aged 45 to 65 with acute or convalescent COVID-19. Sequencing was carried out using peripheral blood. CDR3 protein: CASSIENRIEAFF. DNA of the CDR3: TGTGCCAGTAGTATAGAGAACAGGATTGAAGCTTTCTTT.